These T cell receptor beta chains were read from a single sample in a study of T cells in Graves' hyperthyroidism and ophthalmopathy. From the multiplex PCR reads, TCRdb called clonotypes with MiXCR, one entry per CDR3 protein. The table lists under 350,000 distinct CDR3 sequences, about an eighth of them singletons. Sequencing used blood. The source is a woman aged 30 to 39 with Graves' hyperthyroidism that later progressed to Graves' ophthalmopathy. CDR3s include the opening cysteine and the closing phenylalanine or tryptophan. The D gene is left open where the match is weak. The size entry is marked missing in some rows and otherwise reads once, few, many or a size class.

clone size	V gene	D gene	J gene	CDR3 protein	CDR3 DNA
many	TRBV2	-	TRBJ1-5	CASSEVGEGVRPQHF	TGTGCCAGCAGTGAAGTCGGGGAGGGGGTAAGGCCCCAGCATTTT
many	TRBV30	-	TRBJ1-1	CACQGDSYTEAFF	TGTGCCTGTCAGGGAGATTCTTACACTGAAGCTTTCTTT
many	TRBV27	TRBD1	TRBJ2-2	CASRQGASNTGELFF	TGTGCCAGCAGGCAGGGGGCGAGTAACACCGGGGAGCTGTTTTTT
few	TRBV5-1	-	TRBJ2-3	CASSLVGRVSTDTQYF	TGCGCCAGCAGCTTGGTGGGGCGGGTCAGCACAGATACGCAGTATTTT
once	TRBV20-1	TRBD2	TRBJ2-1	CSVRVGLAGGAYNEQFF	TGCAGTGTCAGGGTTGGACTAGCGGGAGGGGCCTACAATGAGCAGTTCTTC
many	TRBV5-1	-	TRBJ1-4	CASSLGTNQEKLFF	TGCGCCAGCAGCTTAGGGACCAATCAGGAAAAACTGTTTTTT
many	TRBV20-1	-	TRBJ2-1	CSARGGNEQFF	TGCAGTGCTAGAGGAGGAAATGAGCAGTTCTTC
few	TRBV9	TRBD1	TRBJ1-4	CASSNRDRISTNEKLFF	TGTGCCAGCAGCAACCGGGACAGGATTTCAACTAATGAAAAACTGTTTTTT
-	TRBV14	-	TRBJ1-4	CASSQVGEKLFF	TGTGCCAGCAGCCAAGTCGGGGAAAAACTGTTTTTT
many	TRBV19	-	TRBJ2-5	CASSTFGQIQETQYF	TGTGCCAGTAGTACCTTCGGACAGATACAAGAGACCCAGTACTTC
-	TRBV20-1	TRBD2	TRBJ2-7	CSALGTSGSSYEQYF	TGCAGTGCCCTTGGGACTAGCGGGAGTTCCTACGAGCAGTACTTC
many	TRBV7-2	-	TRBJ2-3	CASSPRATVHTDTQYF	TGTGCCAGCAGCCCCCGGGCCACCGTTCATACAGATACGCAGTATTTT
many	TRBV7-9	-	TRBJ2-5	CASSLAWTDQETQYF	TGTGCCAGCAGCTTAGCCTGGACAGACCAAGAGACCCAGTACTTC
few	TRBV6-1	-	TRBJ2-5	CASRAGRETQYF	TGTGCCAGCCGGGCGGGGCGGGAGACCCAGTACTTC
many	TRBV7-9	-	TRBJ2-1	CASNRGAGLGSYNEQFF	TGTGCCAGCAACCGAGGTGCGGGACTTGGCTCCTACAATGAGCAGTTCTTC
many	TRBV7-3	-	TRBJ1-1	CASSSRPGTGGTEAFF	TGTGCCAGCAGCTCGCGCCCCGGCACAGGCGGGACTGAAGCTTTCTTT
many	TRBV7-9	-	TRBJ2-3	CASSLELSTDTQYF	TGTGCCAGCAGCTTAGAGCTCTCCACAGATACGCAGTATTTT
many	TRBV28	-	TRBJ2-1	CASSFGQYNEQFF	TGTGCCAGCAGTTTTGGACAGTACAATGAGCAGTTCTTC
many	TRBV20-1	TRBD1	TRBJ2-7	CSARDVQGIHEQYF	TGCAGTGCTAGAGATGTACAGGGGATCCACGAGCAGTACTTC
many	TRBV12-3/TRBV12-4	TRBD1	TRBJ2-5	CASSPQGAGWGSSQETQYF	TGTGCCAGCAGCCCGCAGGGGGCAGGGTGGGGAAGCTCCCAAGAGACCCAGTACTTC
many	TRBV9	-	TRBJ2-7	CASSVGKASYEQYF	TGTGCCAGCAGCGTAGGAAAAGCTTCCTACGAGCAGTACTTC
-	TRBV12-3/TRBV12-4	-	TRBJ1-2	CASSAHQSEMYGYTF	TGTGCCAGCAGTGCCCACCAGAGCGAGATGTATGGCTACACCTTC
many	TRBV5-1	-	TRBJ1-1	CASRRPDTEAFF	TGCGCCAGCAGAAGGCCCGACACTGAAGCTTTCTTT
many	TRBV6-2/TRBV6-3	-	TRBJ2-1	CASSVQGNEQFF	TGTGCCAGCAGTGTACAGGGAAATGAGCAGTTCTTC
few	TRBV9	-	TRBJ2-1	CASSVTGGGNEQFF	TGTGCCAGCAGCGTAACAGGGGGAGGGAATGAGCAGTTCTTC
many	TRBV18	-	TRBJ2-1	CASSPLGWGEQFF	TGTGCCAGCTCACCACTGGGGTGGGGTGAGCAGTTCTTC
many	TRBV29-1	TRBD2	TRBJ2-1	CSVEDPTGGTSGSSYNEQFF	TGCAGCGTTGAAGATCCGACAGGGGGGACTAGCGGGAGTTCCTACAATGAGCAGTTCTTC
many	TRBV12-3/TRBV12-4	-	TRBJ1-1	CASRLNRVTEAFF	TGTGCCAGCAGGCTCAACCGGGTCACTGAAGCTTTCTTT